Reported below is one T cell receptor (beta chain). A few counts support this clone. Its antigen is unknown. No qualities accompany the bases; no much larger clone lies one base away. The donors were healthy, HIV-negative adults who had no recently reported acute infections or vaccinations. Only Caucasian adults living in Nashville, Tennessee, USA were represented among the donors. CD4+ T cells were enriched by magnetic negative selection; naive cells were then positively selected on CD45RA, and the negative fraction formed the memory subset. After blood collection by leukapheresis, PBMCs were isolated using Ficoll-Histopaque density gradient centrifugation and then cryopreserved in the vapor phase of liquid nitrogen. Analytical flow cytometry was used to check the purity and quantity of every magnetically sorted T cell population. Genomic DNA was isolated from each sorted fraction and quantified by UV absorbance on a Nanodrop 2000c.

The sample is drawn from a study of shared clonotypes between healthy human individuals (dated by TCRdb to about 2020). Regarding the study in general: A couple of women and three men aged 18 to 49 years were included in the cohort. For each donor, CD4 naive and CD4 memory were each given three plates, CD8 naive was given two plates, and CD8 memory was given one plate. To estimate repertoire size and how much clonotypes are shared between individuals, the study performed deep sequencing of blood TCR repertoires from a handful of healthy adults. Libraries were prepared and TCR repertoires were sequenced by different laboratories using diverse techniques, in order to increase sequencing depth and limit assay-specific biases. Each donor's leukapheresis produced roughly between roughly 0.85 and 9.5 billion PBMCs.

Using the deep immunoSEQ assay, multiplex PCR amplified TCR CDR3 regions from genomic DNA. Extracted genomic DNA from each cell subset was spread evenly across all wells of several immunoSEQ 96-well plates, with each plate serving as a replicate. For sorted subsets, each replicate PCR was loaded with about 0.2 ug genomic DNA, equivalent to some 27,000 T cell genomes. Purified libraries were quantified with a Qubit 3.0 fluorometer, sized on a Bioanalyzer 2100, and re-quantified with the KAPA Library Quantification kit. A separate single-read 150-cycle Illumina NextSeq 550 flow cell was used to sequence each immunoSEQ 96-well plate. Turning to the authors' computational methods: Because only junctional sequences without quality scores were contained in the immunoSEQ output, filtering matching that applied to full-length reads could not be performed. Sequences were annotated with PyIR, a Python wrapper for IgBLAST v1.9, and V/J genes and CDR3 were assigned using IMGT germline references. Reads were filtered out if the reads had weak V/J assignments (E-value above 1e-6), no CDR3, stop codons, out-of-frame junctions, or ambiguous translated residues. V3J clonotypes were defined as sequences sharing the same inferred V gene, J gene, and CDR3 amino acid sequence. The percentage overlap between two repertoires was calculated by dividing the number of shared unique clonotypes by the size of the smaller repertoire. RTK rarefaction, the Chao1 estimator, and Recon v2.1 estimates of unobserved clonotypes were used to assess repertoire richness. For all TCRbeta clonotypes obtained by the gDNA method from four donors, generation probabilities were computed with OLGA. Entries here come from immuneACCESS through TCRdb and include only in-frame sequences with V and J called. Some clones fail to appear in such tables; in the studies checked, an unresolved V gene covers under half of the shortfall, and the cause of the remainder is unknown. D and trimming come from the DNA, and the V and J calls and clone size come from that table. Counted in this sample were under 1,100,000 clones; around 75% of them appeared once. Nearly 1.5% of the sample is in the top ten clones.

Overall results and qualifications from the work: Approximately 5% of naive CD4, 3% to 4% of naive CD8, about 2.1% of memory CD4, and approximately 0.39% of memory CD8 clonotypes were shared across a few donors. Clonotypes shared by all four sorted-subset donors showed higher generation probabilities than non-shared clonotypes. Naive subsets generally had larger estimated clonotype richness than memory subsets did. Only blood was sampled, and tissue TCR repertoires likely differ from those in blood. Because the study included only a small number of donors, the genetic and exposure-history diversity represented was limited. Even with the large sequencing depth, rarefaction of the sorted-subset datasets indicated that sequencing was incomplete. Pairwise subsampling indicated that sequencing depth was expected to affect the degree of clonotype sharing among donors.

Including the terminal cysteine and phenylalanine, the CDR3 comprises 16 residues. The retained sequence is limited to the CDR3, 48 bases, with the frame set at the first base. The germline V gene sets CDR1 to MGHDK and CDR2 to SYGVNS. V drops 1 base and J drops 2 bases, leaving 12 bases in between. The rearrangement combines TRBV25-1 with TRBJ2-1; the D gene lacks a confident call. The sample was memory CD4+ T cells sorted from blood. This specimen's cell subset or site label, per the study, means: CD45RA-negative fraction. The sequence was collected from a young man in good health. In nucleotides, the sequence is TGTGCCAGCAGTGAATCAGGTGGATTCACCTACAATGAGCAGTTCTTC. It translates to CASSESGGFTYNEQFF.